What follows are 21 T cell receptor beta chains derived from one specimen sequenced in a study of blood T cell repertoires in COVID-19. Produced via immunoSEQ multiplex PCR; TCRdb's table is partial and in-frame only. Here the sample spans some 220,000 clones, 80% being singletons. The sample consisted of peripheral blood. The receptor set was obtained from a human donor in a cohort sampled during active COVID-19.

The chain uses TRBV3-1 (or the pseudogene TRBV3-2) and TRBJ1-3; D not resolved. The CDR3 totals 15 residues. V was cut by 0 bases and J by 0 bases, with 6 bases left in between. Germline V CDR1 and CDR2: LGHDT, YNNKEL (reference sequence). The CDR3 loop is CASSQDTVSGNTIYF. The CDR3 DNA reads TGTGCCAGCAGCCAAGATACAGTCTCTGGAAACACCATATATTTT.

This CDR3 reads CASSTRLTLAPAFF. For the CDR3, the DNA is TGTGCCAGCAGCACACGTCTGACTCTCGCACCGGCTTTCTTT. The chain couples TRBV7-3 to TRBJ1-1; D is unresolved. The CDR3 length is 14 residues. The germline V and J ends were trimmed by 5 bases and 11 bases, with 21 bases remaining between them. Germline V gene data show CDR1 as SGHTA and CDR2 as FQGTGA. The full variable domain, with the rest looked up from reference TRBV7-3 and TRBJ1-1, is GAGVSQTPSNKVTEKGKYVELRCDPISGHTALYWYRQSLGQGPEFLIYFQGTGAADDSGLPNDRFFAVRPEGSVSTLKIQRTERGDSAVYLCASSTRLTLAPAFFGQGTRLTVV.

The chain has TRBV4-2 and TRBJ1-6, with TRBD1 as a possible D gene (5 bases). CDR3 length equals 15 residues. V was shortened by 7 bases and J by 9 bases, with 19 bases between the two germline ends. The germline gives CDR1 LGHNA, CDR2 YNFKEQ. This CDR3 is CASNKRGPDPSPLHF. The DNA for the CDR3 is TGTGCCAGCAATAAAAGGGGCCCTGATCCTTCACCCCTCCACTTT.

The chain employs TRBV7-8 and TRBJ2-6; tentative D call: TRBD1 (6 bases). The V gene lost 3 bases and the J gene lost 2 bases, with 17 bases spanning the gap. The CDR3 is 18 amino acids. In germline, CDR1 is SGHVS, CDR2 FQNEAQ. The CDR3 coding sequence is TGTGCCAGCAGCTTGCTTACTAGGACAGAAACTGGGGCCAACGTCCTGACTTTC. This codes for CASSLLTRTETGANVLTF.

The chain employs TRBV4-2 and TRBJ1-1, with D possibly TRBD1 on 5 matching bases. Looked up from germline, CDR1 is LGHNA and CDR2 is YNFKEQ. Trimming shortened V by 4 bases and J by 5 bases, and 11 bases separated the two germline ends. The CDR3 loop spans 13 amino acids. The CDR3 loop reads CASSPRGWTEAFF. CDR3 coding DNA: TGTGCCAGCAGCCCCCGGGGGTGGACTGAAGCTTTCTTT.

This clone was counted between two and nine times. This chain links TRBV9 with TRBJ1-1; D might be TRBD1 (5 bases). The V end was cut by 5 bases, the J end by 5 bases, with 13 bases between. The germline V gene has CDR1 SGDLS and CDR2 YYNGEE. The CDR3 has 13 amino acids. Here the CDR3 DNA reads TGTGCCAGCAGTTGGAGGGGTGGGACTGAAGCTTTCTTT. Its translation is CASSWRGGTEAFF.

This clone was counted many times. The chain couples TRBV7-9 to TRBJ1-4; D is perhaps TRBD1 (5 bases). In germline, CDR1 is SEHNR, CDR2 FQNEAQ (reference sequence). The CDR3 spans 14 residues. V was cut by 3 bases and J by 7 bases, with 12 bases left in between. In DNA, the CDR3 is TGTGCCAGCAGCTTGGGGGGATCTAGTGAAAAACTGTTTTTT. It encodes CASSLGGSSEKLFF.

This sequence joins TRBV19 and TRBJ1-1; 8 bases fit TRBD1. The germline V gene has CDR1 LNHDA and CDR2 SQIVND (reference sequence). The length of the CDR3 is 12 residues. With 5 bases clipped from V and 10 bases from J, the junction kept 6 bases outside the gene matches. The CDR3 DNA is TGTGCCAGTAGTCTACAGGGGGTCGGAGCTTTCTTT. Encoded protein: CASSLQGVGAFF.

This clone was recorded a few times. The chain links TRBV19 to TRBJ2-3; D is ambiguous. Trimming left V 7 bases short and J 4 bases short, with 9 bases between. The germline gives CDR1 LNHDA, CDR2 SQIVND (reference sequence). The CDR3 covers 12 residues. The CDR3 sequence: CASTEAADTQYF. The CDR3 DNA reads TGTGCCAGTACTGAGGCTGCAGATACGCAGTATTTT. The full variable domain, in which reference TRBV19 and TRBJ2-3 provide the parts outside the CDR3, is DGGITQSPKYLFRKEGQNVTLSCEQNLNHDAMYWYRQDPGQGLRLIYYSQIVNDFQKGDIAEGYSVSREKKESFPLTVTSAQKNPTAFYLCASTEAADTQYFGPGTRLTVL.

This rearrangement joins TRBV11-2 to TRBJ2-2; D uncertain. This CDR3 is 13 amino acids long. V lost 5 bases, J lost 6 bases, and 10 bases lay in between. Germline V lookup: CDR1 SGHAT, CDR2 FQNNGV. This chain's CDR3 is CASSPTRSGELFF. The CDR3 coding sequence is TGTGCCAGCAGCCCCACCAGGTCCGGGGAGCTGTTTTTT. The full variable domain, in which reference TRBV11-2 and TRBJ2-2 provide the parts outside the CDR3, is EAGVAQSPRYKIIEKRQSVAFWCNPISGHATLYWYQQILGQGPKLLIQFQNNGVVDDSQLPKDRFSAERLKGVDSTLKIQPAKLEDSAVYLCASSPTRSGELFFGEGSRLTVL.

This clone was counted between two and nine times. The genes are TRBV7-2 and TRBJ2-1; TRBD2 aligns across 11 bases. J lost 14 bases, V lost 5 bases, and 11 bases had no gene match. CDR1 is SGHTA, CDR2 FQGNSA, per germline. The CDR3 runs 14 residues. This CDR3 is CASSPVVDSGGEFF. The DNA of the CDR3 is TGTGCCAGCAGCCCCGTCGTGGATAGCGGGGGGGAGTTCTTC. Full variable domain (rest looked up from reference TRBV7-2 and TRBJ2-1): GAGVSQSPSNKVTEKGKDVELRCDPISGHTALYWYRQSLGQGLEFLIYFQGNSAPDKSGLPSDRFSAERTGGSVSTLTIQRTQQEDSAVYLCASSPVVDSGGEFFGPGTRLTVL.

V usage is TRBV30 and J usage is TRBJ2-7; TRBD1 matches at 7 bases. Germline-derived CDR1 and CDR2 are GTSNPN and SVGIG (reference sequence). V was pared by 3 bases and J by 1 base, with 6 bases of the junction left unmatched. The CDR3 is made up of 14 amino acids. In DNA, the CDR3 is TGTGCCTGGAGCGGGACAGCTAGTTCCTACGAGCAGTACTTC. It yields the protein CAWSGTASSYEQYF.

J is TRBJ1-4 and V is TRBV28; TRBD1 aligns across 7 bases. The CDR3 consists of 14 residues. CDR1 and CDR2 (germline): MDHEN, SYDVKM. The J segment lost 3 bases and the V segment lost 8 bases, leaving 6 bases of the junction unmatched. The CDR3, as DNA: TGTGCCAGCTCGGTGCAGGGGGCTAATGAAAAACTGTTTTTT. Protein product: CASSVQGANEKLFF.

This chain links TRBV30 with TRBJ2-3; no reliable D call. V was cut by 5 bases and J by 7 bases, with 7 bases left in between. CDR1 GTSNPN and CDR2 SVGIG come from the germline V gene (reference sequence). This CDR3 is 10 amino acids long. The CDR3 spells CAWGPNTQYF. CDR3 coding DNA: TGTGCCTGGGGCCCCAATACGCAGTATTTT. The complete variable domain, with remaining parts taken from reference TRBV30 and TRBJ2-3, reads SQTIHQWPATLVQPVGSPLSLECTVEGTSNPNLYWYRQAAGRGLQLLFYSVGIGQISSEVPQNLSASRPQDRQFILSSKKLLLSDSGFYLCAWGPNTQYFGPGTRLTVL.

The chain joins TRBV7-8 to TRBJ2-7, with a weak D call TRBD2 (5 bases). Germline assignment: CDR1 SGHVS and CDR2 FQNEAQ. The CDR3 is made up of 14 amino acids. Between the trimmed V and J ends, which lost 3 bases and 4 bases, there was a span of 13 bases. CDR3 in DNA: TGTGCCAGCAGCTTCCGCGGGCAAGATTACGAGCAGTACTTC. Its translation: CASSFRGQDYEQYF.

The chain couples TRBV6-2 or TRBV6-3 to TRBJ2-3; TRBD2 aligns across 11 bases. Trimming at V came to 6 bases and at J to 2 bases, leaving 4 bases not matched to a gene. Germline V gene lookup returns CDR1 MNHEY and CDR2 SVGEGT. The CDR3 extends over 15 amino acids. The CDR3 DNA is TGTGCCAGCAGCCCTAGCGGGGGGCCCACAGATACGCAGTATTTT. It translates to CASSPSGGPTDTQYF.

The V gene is TRBV20-1, the J gene TRBJ2-1, with D tentatively TRBD1 (5 bases). Germline CDR1 reads DFQATT; CDR2 reads SNEGSKA (reference sequence). Trimming stripped 3 bases from V and 4 bases from J, with 7 bases between. CDR3 length: 12 amino acids. CDR3 amino acids: CSASRQYNEQFF. CDR3 in DNA: TGCAGTGCTAGTCGACAGTACAATGAGCAGTTCTTC.

The chain is built from TRBV3-1 (or the pseudogene TRBV3-2) and TRBJ1-2; D may be TRBD1 (5 bases). The length of the CDR3 is 12 residues. The V end was cut by 1 base, the J end by 7 bases, with 7 bases between. Per the germline V gene, CDR1 is LGHDT and CDR2 is YNNKEL (reference sequence). The CDR3 DNA reads as TGTGCCAGCAGCCAAGCAGGGATTGGCTACACCTTC. This codes for CASSQAGIGYTF.

V and J are TRBV29-1 and TRBJ2-1; D is unresolved. The germline gives CDR1 SQVTM, CDR2 ANQGSEA. V lost 4 bases, J lost 9 bases, and 7 bases lay in between. The CDR3 sequence is 10 residues long. The CDR3 loop is CSVVRSEQFF. The CDR3 DNA follows: TGCAGCGTTGTCCGCAGTGAGCAGTTCTTC.

V usage is TRBV18 and J usage is TRBJ2-2, with 8 positions matching TRBD2. Germline values: CDR1 KGHSH, CDR2 LQKENI. V shed 2 bases, J shed 7 bases, and the junction held 6 bases outside the gene matches. The CDR3 is made up of 15 amino acids. The CDR3 sequence is CASSPSGGSGGELFF. The CDR3 bases are TGTGCCAGCTCACCATCGGGAGGGTCCGGCGGGGAGCTGTTTTTT.

CDR3 protein: CASTIGQGLMDTQYF. CDR3 DNA: TGTGCCAGCACTATTGGACAGGGATTGATGGATACGCAGTATTTT. V and J are TRBV6-5 and TRBJ2-3, with TRBD1 matching 8 bases. Germline assignment: CDR1 MNHEY and CDR2 SVGAGI. The CDR3 has 15 residues. The trim removed 7 bases at V and 6 bases at J, leaving 12 bases unmatched.